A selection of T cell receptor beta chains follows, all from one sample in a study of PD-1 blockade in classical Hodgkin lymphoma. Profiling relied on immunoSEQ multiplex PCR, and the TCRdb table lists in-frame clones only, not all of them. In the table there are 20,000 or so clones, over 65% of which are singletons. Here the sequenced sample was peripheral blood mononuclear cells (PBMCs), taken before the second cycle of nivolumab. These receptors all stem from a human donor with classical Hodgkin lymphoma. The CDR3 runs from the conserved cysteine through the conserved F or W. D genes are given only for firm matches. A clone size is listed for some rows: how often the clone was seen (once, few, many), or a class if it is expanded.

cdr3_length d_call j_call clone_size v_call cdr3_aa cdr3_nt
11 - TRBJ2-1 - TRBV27 CASSAYNEQFF TGTGCCAGCAGCGCCTACAATGAGCAGTTCTTC
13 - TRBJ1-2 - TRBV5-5 CASTLRVGYGYTF TGTGCCAGCACCCTCCGGGTGGGGTATGGCTACACCTTC
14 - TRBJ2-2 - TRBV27 CASSHLQITGELFF TGTGCCAGCAGTCACCTACAGATTACCGGGGAGCTGTTTTTT
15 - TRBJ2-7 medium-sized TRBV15 CATSKRGPSSYEQYF TGTGCCACCAGTAAACGGGGACCGAGCTCCTACGAGCAGTACTTC
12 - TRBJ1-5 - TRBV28 CASRDGDQPQHF TGTGCCAGCAGGGATGGGGATCAGCCCCAGCATTTT
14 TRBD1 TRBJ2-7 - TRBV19 CASSQGTVSYEQYF TGTGCCAGTAGTCAAGGGACAGTTTCCTACGAGCAGTACTTC
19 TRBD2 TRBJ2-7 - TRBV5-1 CASSPQGGTSGSRSHEQYF TGCGCCAGCAGCCCTCAAGGAGGGACTAGCGGGAGCCGGTCGCACGAGCAGTACTTC
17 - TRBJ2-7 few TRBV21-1 CASSKGMGLDGSYEQYF TGTGCCAGCAGCAAAGGCATGGGACTAGACGGGTCCTACGAGCAGTACTTC
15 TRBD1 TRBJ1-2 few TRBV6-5 CASSFTAQGERGYTF TGTGCCAGCAGTTTTACTGCCCAGGGGGAGCGTGGCTACACCTTC
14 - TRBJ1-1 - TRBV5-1 CASSLDRTYGLAFF TGCGCCAGCAGCTTGGATAGGACCTATGGCCTAGCTTTCTTT
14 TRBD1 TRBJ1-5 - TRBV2 CASRDRGGNQPQHF TGTGCCAGCAGGGACAGGGGGGGAAATCAGCCCCAGCATTTT
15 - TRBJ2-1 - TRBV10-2 CASSEHSTIQNEQFF TGCGCCAGCAGTGAGCACTCGACCATCCAAAATGAGCAGTTCTTC
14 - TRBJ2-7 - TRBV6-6 CASSYSTLNYEQYF TGTGCCAGCAGTTACTCGACTCTGAATTACGAGCAGTACTTC
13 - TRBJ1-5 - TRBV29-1 CSVARGSDQPQHF TGCAGCGTTGCCAGGGGATCGGATCAGCCCCAGCATTTT